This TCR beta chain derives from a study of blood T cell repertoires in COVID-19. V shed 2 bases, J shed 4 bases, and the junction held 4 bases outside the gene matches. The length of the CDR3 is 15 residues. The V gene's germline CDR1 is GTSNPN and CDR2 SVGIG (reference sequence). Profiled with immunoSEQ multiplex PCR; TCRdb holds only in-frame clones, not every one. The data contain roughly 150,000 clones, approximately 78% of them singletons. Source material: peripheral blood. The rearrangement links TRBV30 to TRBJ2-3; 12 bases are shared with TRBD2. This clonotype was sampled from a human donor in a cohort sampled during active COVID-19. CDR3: CAWSPLAGGADTQYF. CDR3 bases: TGTGCCTGGAGTCCCCTAGCGGGAGGGGCAGATACGCAGTATTTT.